This TCR beta chain was obtained from a study of T cell clones after liver transplantation. The wider study: A pre-transplant mixed lymphocyte reaction with TCRbeta sequencing defined graft-donor-reactive clones followed in post-transplant blood. Subjects received no induction therapy and standard immunosuppression until randomization at 12-24 months post-transplant. The study, taken as a whole, reports: Rather than being deleted, graft donor-reactive T cells may have moved into the graft.

Data came from immunoSEQ multiplex PCR; TCRdb stores just in-frame clones and leaves some out. Among about 99,000 clones listed, roughly 80% were seen once. Concerning this clone itself: What it binds is not known.

The starting material was CD4+ T cells from blood, obtained approximately 43 months after liver transplant. The sequence derives from a human patient who received a liver transplant. Part of the T cell pool may stem from the graft donor.

This chain's CDR3 is CASSPKGGFGLAFF. The CDR3 nucleotides are TGTGCCAGCAGTCCCAAGGGGGGTTTCGGCTTGGCTTTCTTT. The chain employs TRBV5-6 and TRBJ1-1, with D possibly TRBD1 on 6 matching bases. Trimming cost V 5 bases and J 11 bases, with 22 bases left between them. The CDR3 totals 14 residues. Germline V CDR1 and CDR2: SGHDT, YYEEEE.